Listed below are T cell receptor beta chains from one sample, sequenced in a study of shared clonotypes between healthy human individuals. The data were produced by immunoSEQ multiplex PCR, yet TCRdb's version contains in-frame clones alone and is incomplete. Of 650,000 to 800,000 clones in the sample, around 92% are singletons; the top ten hold nearly 25%. The sample taken for sequencing was naive CD8+ T cells sorted from blood. These receptors were collected from a man aged 30-40 years in good health. The CDR3 runs from the conserved cysteine through the conserved F or W. A D gene is named only where the DNA matches it firmly. Size tells how often a clone was seen (once, few, many) or the class of an expanded clone, and some rows leave it out.

v_gene	j_gene	abundance	d_gene	CDR3aa	CDR3nt
TRBV18	TRBJ1-4	-	-	CASSPSGARVNEKLFF	TGTGCCAGCTCACCATCAGGGGCGCGGGTTAATGAAAAACTGTTTTTT
TRBV9	TRBJ2-7	-	TRBD1	CASSVRTGYEQYF	TGTGCCAGCAGCGTTCGGACAGGCTACGAGCAGTACTTC
TRBV19	TRBJ2-7	-	TRBD2	CASSFSPLAGGNYEQYF	TGTGCCAGTAGTTTCTCCCCACTAGCGGGAGGAAACTACGAGCAGTACTTC
TRBV12-5	TRBJ2-5	-	-	CASGLPPRETQYF	TGTGCTAGTGGTTTGCCCCCCAGGGAGACCCAGTACTTC
TRBV7-9	TRBJ1-1	-	-	CASSYKTGTQFKNTEAFF	TGTGCCAGCAGCTACAAGACCGGGACACAATTCAAGAACACTGAAGCTTTCTTT
TRBV30	TRBJ1-4	-	-	CAWSVAGLSEKLFF	TGTGCCTGGAGTGTTGCAGGGCTTAGTGAAAAACTGTTTTTT
TRBV28	TRBJ2-7	-	TRBD1	CASSSLTGALYEQYF	TGTGCCAGCAGTTCCTTGACAGGGGCGTTATACGAGCAGTACTTC
TRBV2	TRBJ2-3	-	TRBD1	CATWTGPVFF	TGTGCCACCTGGACAGGGCCAGTATTTTTT
TRBV25-1	TRBJ2-7	few	-	CASSDGRDTAYEQYF	TGTGCCAGCAGTGACGGAAGGGACACCGCCTACGAGCAGTACTTC
TRBV7-9	TRBJ2-7	-	-	CASSLTEEVGKQYF	TGTGCCAGCAGCTTAACCGAGGAAGTGGGGAAACAGTACTTC
TRBV28	TRBJ2-3	-	TRBD2	CASSYEGLAESTDTQYF	TGTGCCAGCAGTTACGAGGGACTAGCGGAAAGCACAGATACGCAGTATTTT
TRBV5-6	TRBJ2-2	-	-	CASSLWGRSGELFF	TGTGCCAGCAGCTTGTGGGGGCGGAGCGGGGAGCTGTTTTTT
TRBV28	TRBJ2-5	-	-	CASKNRLDREETQYF	TGTGCCAGCAAGAACCGCCTGGACAGAGAAGAGACCCAGTACTTC
TRBV25-1	TRBJ2-1	-	-	CASSSTWHSYNEQFF	TGTGCCAGCAGCTCGACTTGGCACTCCTACAATGAGCAGTTCTTC
TRBV7-9	TRBJ2-1	once	TRBD2	CASSESGGSYNEQFF	TGTGCCAGCAGCGAGAGCGGGGGCTCCTACAATGAGCAGTTCTTC
TRBV6-5	TRBJ1-5	once	-	CASRWTNPREPQHF	TGTGCCAGCAGATGGACAAATCCCCGGGAGCCCCAGCATTTT
TRBV28	TRBJ2-3	few	-	CASSLSDTQYF	TGTGCCAGCAGTTTATCAGATACGCAGTATTTT
TRBV13	TRBJ2-7	-	TRBD1	CASSPPQGPSEQYF	TGTGCCAGCAGCCCCCCACAGGGGCCTAGCGAGCAGTACTTC
TRBV6-5	TRBJ1-4	-	-	CASSGGETNEKLFF	TGTGCCAGCAGTGGGGGGGAAACTAATGAAAAACTGTTTTTT
TRBV4-1	TRBJ2-3	-	TRBD1	CASSQRQGYPDTQYF	TGCGCCAGCAGCCAGAGACAGGGGTACCCAGATACGCAGTATTTT
TRBV5-4	TRBJ2-3	-	-	CASSWRGRNTDTQYF	TGTGCCAGCAGCTGGCGGGGACGGAACACAGATACGCAGTATTTT
TRBV13	TRBJ2-1	few	TRBD2	CASSFLVGRAINEQFF	TGTGCCAGCAGCTTCCTCGTCGGGAGGGCCATCAATGAGCAGTTCTTC
TRBV18	TRBJ2-2	-	-	CASSSQDVGELFF	TGTGCCAGCTCATCTCAGGACGTCGGGGAGCTGTTTTTT